This T cell receptor beta chain was identified in a study of blood T cell repertoires in COVID-19. About the study: Samples taken during acute and convalescent COVID-19 were collected in the United States, Italy and Spain. PBMCs, B-cell-depleted T cells, or T cells were the source of the cDNA or gDNA that made up the material.

Per the original data handling: Counts of nucleated cells, estimated from reference gene primer amplification, were obtained. Sequencing used immunoSEQ multiplex PCR; TCRdb keeps in-frame clones, though not all of them. That table supplies the V and J calls and clone size; D and trimming were determined from the DNA. The repertoire holds tens of thousands of clones, with about 90% as singletons. With 4 bases clipped from V and 3 bases from J, the junction kept 9 bases outside the gene matches. CDR1 and CDR2 from the germline V gene are SGDLS and YYNGEE. The CDR3 contains 15 residues. The source of this sequence is a human donor in a cohort sampled during active COVID-19. The sample comprised peripheral blood. The V and J genes are TRBV9 and TRBJ2-7; 8 bases are shared with TRBD2. The CDR3 nucleotides read TGTGCCAGCAGCCCGGGGGGGGACATCGACTACGAGCAGTACTTC. Translating gives CASSPGGDIDYEQYF.